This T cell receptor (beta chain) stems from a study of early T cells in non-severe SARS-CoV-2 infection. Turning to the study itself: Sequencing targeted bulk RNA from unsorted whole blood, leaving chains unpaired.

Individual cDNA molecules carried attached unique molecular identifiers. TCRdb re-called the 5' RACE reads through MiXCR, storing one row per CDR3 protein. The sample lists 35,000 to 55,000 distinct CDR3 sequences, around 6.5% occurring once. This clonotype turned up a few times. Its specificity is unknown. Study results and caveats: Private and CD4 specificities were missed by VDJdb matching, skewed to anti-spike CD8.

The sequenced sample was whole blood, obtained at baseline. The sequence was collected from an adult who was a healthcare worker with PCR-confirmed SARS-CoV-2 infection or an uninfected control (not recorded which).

CDR3 coding DNA: TGTGCCAGCAGCCAGGAGATTCAGAATTCACCCCTCCACTTT. This encodes CASSQEIQNSPLHF. The V and J genes are TRBV3-1 and TRBJ1-6; D is ambiguous. Between the trimmed V and J ends, which lost 3 bases and 7 bases, there was a span of 10 bases. In germline, CDR1 is LGHDT, CDR2 YNNKEL (reference sequence). The CDR3 spans 14 residues. Combining the CDR3 with reference TRBV3-1 and TRBJ1-6 gives the whole variable domain DTAVSQTPKYLVTQMGNDKSIKCEQNLGHDTMYWYKQDSKKFLKIMFSYNNKELIINETVPNRFSPKSPDKAHLNLHINSLELGDSAVYFCASSQEIQNSPLHFGNGTRLTVT.